This paragraph covers one TCR beta chain sequence. The data originate from a study of blood T cell repertoires in COVID-19. The protocol was immunoSEQ multiplex PCR, while the TCRdb copy is restricted to in-frame clones and leaves out a portion. The sample has a few hundred thousand clones; around 85% are singletons. Participants were aged 18 to 89 years from 24 US areas. V was clipped by 2 bases and J by 3 bases, with 8 bases between them. Per the germline V gene, CDR1 is SGHAT and CDR2 is FQNNGV. The CDR3 sequence is 14 residues long. The sequencing input was PBMCs or T cells enriched from blood (not recorded which). The sequence was collected from a woman aged 40 to 50 with acute COVID-19. V usage is TRBV11-2 and J usage is TRBJ2-4, with D hard to call. The CDR3 nucleotides read TGTGCCAGCAGCTTACAGGTCCTCAAAAACATTCAGTACTTC. Protein: CASSLQVLKNIQYF.